This T cell receptor (beta chain) was sequenced during a study of blood T cell repertoires in COVID-19. A few counts support this clone. Assay: immunoSEQ multiplex PCR; the TCRdb copy retains only in-frame clones and omits some. The data hold some 200,000 clones, with approximately 81% observed a single time. In germline, CDR1 is LNHDA, CDR2 SQIVND (reference sequence). The CDR3 is 17 residues long. V lost 7 bases, J lost 0 bases, and 10 bases stayed unmatched. The source material was PBMCs or T cells enriched from blood (not recorded which). The chain is built from TRBV19 and TRBJ1-3; 9 nucleotides agree with TRBD1. The clonotype originates from a woman aged 50 to 65 with acute COVID-19. The CDR3: CASTGGQGSLSGNTIYF. The CDR3 nucleotides are TGTGCCAGTACCGGGGGACAGGGCAGCCTCTCTGGAAACACCATATATTTT.